This T cell receptor (beta chain) appears in the sequencing data of a study of yellow fever vaccine responses in identical twins. TCRdb used MiXCR to reprocess the RT-PCR reads, holding one entry per CDR3 protein. The data show roughly 330 distinct CDR3 sequences, more than 70% seen once. This CDR3 spans 16 amino acids. Unmatched junction bases numbered 11, after V lost 6 bases and J lost 2 bases. This rearrangement joins TRBV12-3 or TRBV12-4 to TRBJ2-3; TRBD2 matches 7 bases. The sequences come from T cells from blood (PBMCs), unsorted or a sorted subset (not recorded which), collected before or after yellow fever vaccination (not recorded which). The TCR originated in a female donor who received the yellow fever vaccine. The CDR3 sequence is CASRPRTSSFTDTQYF. The CDR3 bases are TGTGCCAGCAGACCTCGGACTAGTTCATTCACAGATACGCAGTATTTT.